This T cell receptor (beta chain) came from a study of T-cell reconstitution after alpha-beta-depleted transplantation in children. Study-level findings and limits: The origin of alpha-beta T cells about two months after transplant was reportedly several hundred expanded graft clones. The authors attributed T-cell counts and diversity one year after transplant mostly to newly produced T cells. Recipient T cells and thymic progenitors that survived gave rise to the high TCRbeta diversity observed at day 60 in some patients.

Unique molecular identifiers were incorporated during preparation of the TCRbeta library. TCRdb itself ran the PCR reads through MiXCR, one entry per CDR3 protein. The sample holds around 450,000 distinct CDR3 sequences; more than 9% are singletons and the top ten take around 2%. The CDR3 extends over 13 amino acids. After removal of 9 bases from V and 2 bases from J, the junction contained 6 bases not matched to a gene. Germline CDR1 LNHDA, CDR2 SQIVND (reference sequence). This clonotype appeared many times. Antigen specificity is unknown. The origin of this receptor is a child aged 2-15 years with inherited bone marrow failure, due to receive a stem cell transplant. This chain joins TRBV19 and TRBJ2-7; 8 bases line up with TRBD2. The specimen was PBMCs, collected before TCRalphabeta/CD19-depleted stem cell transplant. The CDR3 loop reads CASGTRWPYEQYF. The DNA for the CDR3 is TGTGCCAGCGGGACTAGATGGCCCTACGAGCAGTACTTC.